The 21 T cell receptor beta chains reported below all come from one sample, sequenced in a study of post-analysis software for immune sequencing data. Study results and caveats: Elevated frequency relative to controls characterized several TRBV segments in patients, TRBV5-6, TRBV5-1 and TRBV20-1 among them.

Incorporated into the TCR beta cDNA libraries were unique molecular identifiers, which served to reduce PCR and sequencing biases. One entry per CDR3 protein results from TCRdb running MiXCR on the PCR reads. The table shows more than 350,000 distinct CDR3 sequences, with 39% occurring only once. Antigens of these TCRs are unknown. What was sequenced was blood. These TCRs come from a girl aged 2 to 9 with multiple sclerosis.

A few counts support this clonotype. The chain carries TRBV13 and TRBJ2-7; D remains unclear. Per germline, CDR1 PRHDT and CDR2 FYEKMQ (reference sequence). The CDR3 runs to 14 residues. Between the trimmed V and J ends, which lost 3 bases and 4 bases, there was a span of 13 bases. CDR3 sequence: CASSFSEELYEQYF. In DNA, the CDR3 is TGTGCCAGCAGCTTTAGTGAGGAACTTTACGAGCAGTACTTC.

The rearrangement links TRBV5-1 to TRBJ2-3; D tentatively reads TRBD1 or TRBD2 (5 bases each). CDR1 and CDR2 (germline): SGHRS, YFSETQ. V was trimmed by 4 bases and J by 2 bases, leaving 14 bases between them. The CDR3 spans 15 residues. CDR3 loop: CASSPGARDTDTQYF. DNA of the CDR3: TGCGCCAGCAGCCCCGGGGCGAGGGACACAGATACGCAGTATTTT.

CDR3 region: CSAPRWGHEKLFF. CDR3 DNA sequence: TGCAGTGCCCCCCGGTGGGGACACGAAAAACTGTTTTTT. The V gene is TRBV20-1, the J gene TRBJ1-4, with a tentative D call TRBD1 (6 bases). Per the germline V gene, CDR1 is DFQATT and CDR2 is SNEGSKA (reference sequence). Trimming removed 6 bases from V and 8 bases from J, with 16 bases in between. There are 13 residues in the CDR3.

This clonotype showed up just a few times. The chain carries TRBV7-2 and TRBJ1-2, with TRBD1 as a possible D gene (6 bases). Germline CDR1 reads SGHTA; CDR2 reads FQGNSA. The CDR3 consists of 17 residues. Trimming removed 3 bases at V and 4 bases at J, with 21 bases between. The CDR3 nucleotides are TGTGCCAGCAGCTTCCGGTTGGGCGAACAGGGTCCCTATGGCTACACCTTC. This sequence encodes CASSFRLGEQGPYGYTF.

This clonotype was seen more than once but under ten times. This rearrangement joins TRBV28 to TRBJ2-7; D remains ambiguous. Trimming pared 2 bases from V and 2 bases from J, leaving 7 bases between. CDR3 size: 13 residues. Germline CDR1 and CDR2: MDHEN and SYDVKM. The CDR3 nucleotides are TGTGCCAGCAGTTTAAGGGCCACCTACGAGCAGTACTTC. It translates to CASSLRATYEQYF.

The chain is built from TRBV28 and TRBJ2-7; D call uncertain. Germline CDR1 and CDR2: MDHEN and SYDVKM. V gave up 3 bases and J gave up 3 bases, with 12 bases separating them. There are 14 residues in the CDR3. Here the CDR3 DNA reads TGTGCCAGCAGTTTTCCAGCTAGGTACTACGAGCAGTACTTC. Encoded protein: CASSFPARYYEQYF.

The chain couples TRBV6-5 to TRBJ1-2, with TRBD1 matching over 8 bases. V lost 2 bases, J lost 7 bases, and 3 bases stayed unmatched. The CDR3 runs 13 residues. The germline V gene has CDR1 MNHEY and CDR2 SVGAGI. In DNA, the CDR3 is TGTGCCAGCAGTTACGGGACAGGATCTGGCTACACCTTC. Protein product: CASSYGTGSGYTF.

The V gene is TRBV7-6, the J gene TRBJ2-5, with 7 bases aligning to TRBD1. V shed 1 base, J shed 5 bases, and the junction held 10 bases outside the gene matches. Germline V CDR1 and CDR2: SGHVS, FNYEAQ. This CDR3 contains 16 residues. CDR3: CASSLGVAGGWETQYF. The DNA of the CDR3 is TGTGCCAGCAGCTTAGGGGTCGCAGGGGGATGGGAGACCCAGTACTTC.

The genes are TRBV5-1 and TRBJ2-1, with 11 bases lining up with TRBD2. This CDR3 region has 17 residues. With V trimmed by 3 bases and J by 0 bases, 5 bases remained unmatched. Germline V gene lookup returns CDR1 SGHRS and CDR2 YFSETQ. CDR3 nucleotides: TGCGCCAGCAGCTCAGGACTAGCGGGTAGCTCCTACAATGAGCAGTTCTTC. Residues: CASSSGLAGSSYNEQFF.

This clonotype was seen more than once but under ten times. V is TRBV7-3 and J is TRBJ2-2; the D is unclear. The V end lost 5 bases, the J end lost 6 bases, and 7 bases lay between the germline ends. The CDR3 is made up of 12 amino acids. Germline CDR1 is SGHTA and CDR2 is FQGTGA. CDR3 region: CASSPASGELFF. The CDR3 DNA reads TGTGCCAGCAGCCCAGCATCCGGGGAGCTGTTTTTT.

This clonotype turned up a few times. The junction shows a germline mismatch at one end, possibly a read error. The chain links TRBV12-3 or TRBV12-4 to TRBJ1-4, with D perhaps TRBD1 (5 bases). This CDR3 is 15 amino acids long. CDR3 loop: CASSLAGGVARKRFF. CDR3 sequence (DNA): TGTGCCAGCAGTTTAGCGGGGGGGGTGGCCCGAAAACGGTTTTTT.

The rearrangement joins TRBV7-9 to TRBJ1-6; D is uncertain. V lost 1 base to trimming and J lost 9 bases, with 13 bases between them. This CDR3 has 15 amino acids. Germline values: CDR1 SEHNR, CDR2 FQNEAQ (reference sequence). DNA for the CDR3: TGTGCCAGCAGCTTAGGTCCCCCAGGAGGTTCACCCCTCCACTTT. Translation: CASSLGPPGGSPLHF.

The V gene is TRBV13, the J gene TRBJ1-1; 12 bases align to TRBD1. The CDR3 contains 18 residues. J lost 5 bases, V lost 5 bases, and 15 bases had no gene match. Germline V gene data show CDR1 as PRHDT and CDR2 as FYEKMQ (reference sequence). CDR3 coding DNA: TGTGCCAGCAGCGATCTGTCCCGGGACAGGGGGCAAGAAACTGAAGCTTTCTTT. It yields the protein CASSDLSRDRGQETEAFF.

This chain connects TRBV5-8 to TRBJ2-7; the D gene could be TRBD1 or TRBD2 (5 bases each). The CDR3 length is 14 residues. The germline V and J ends were trimmed by 5 bases and 3 bases, with 15 bases remaining between them. The germline CDR1 and CDR2 sequences are SGHTS and YDEGEE. The CDR3 region is CASSRGTGYYEQYF. For the CDR3, the DNA is TGTGCCAGCAGTAGGGGAACGGGATACTACGAGCAGTACTTC.

The chain joins TRBV20-1 to TRBJ2-1; weak D call: TRBD1 (5 bases). CDR1 is DFQATT, CDR2 SNEGSKA, per germline (reference sequence). V lost 6 bases to trimming and J lost 6 bases, with 24 bases between them. This CDR3 region has 16 residues. CDR3 nucleotide sequence: TGCAGTGCCTCCGCAGGAGCGCAGGGATTAGTCAATGAGCAGTTCTTC. This translates into CSASAGAQGLVNEQFF.

This clonotype was seen a few times. This chain joins TRBV7-7 and TRBJ2-7; 7 bases line up with TRBD2. From germline, CDR1 is SSHAT and CDR2 FNYEAQ (reference sequence). This CDR3 spans 15 amino acids. The CDR3: CEGRGIGRNSYEQYF. For the CDR3, the DNA is TGTGAGGGGAGGGGTATCGGGAGAAACTCCTACGAGCAGTACTTC.

This rearrangement joins TRBV20-1 to TRBJ2-4; D not resolved. The end of the DNA fits TRBJ2-7 better, so the J call may be wrong. CDR1 and CDR2 from the germline V gene are DFQATT and SNEGSKA (reference sequence). This CDR3 region has 16 residues. CDR3 region: CSARDLEVSLPFEQYF. CDR3 nucleotide sequence: TGCAGTGCTAGAGATTTAGAGGTCTCACTGCCCTTCGAGCAGTACTTC.

This clonotype has just a few counts. The rearrangement joins TRBV12-3 or TRBV12-4 to TRBJ2-7; TRBD1 agrees at 10 bases. V lost 1 base to trimming and J lost 1 base; unmatched junction nucleotides: 13. The CDR3 covers 19 residues. This chain's CDR3 is CASSLDFYIGDRGSYEQYF. The CDR3 DNA is TGTGCCAGCAGTTTAGATTTTTATATTGGGGACAGGGGTTCCTACGAGCAGTACTTC.

This clonotype was recorded a few times. The V call is TRBV24-1, the J call TRBJ2-6; no clear D. Trimming cost V 3 bases and J 0 bases, with 8 bases left between them. The germline V gene encodes CDR1 KGHDR and CDR2 SFDVKD. The CDR3 is 16 amino acids. The CDR3 reads CATSDPESSGANVLTF. For the CDR3, the DNA is TGTGCCACCAGTGATCCAGAAAGCTCTGGGGCCAACGTCCTGACTTTC.

The rearrangement links TRBV5-6 to TRBJ2-7, with 9 bases lining up with TRBD1. CDR3 size: 16 residues. Unmatched junction bases numbered 10, after V lost 2 bases and J lost 4 bases. CDR1 and CDR2 from the germline V gene are SGHDT and YYEEEE. CDR3 coding DNA: TGTGCCAGCAGCTTTTTTCGGGACAGGGAACTATACGAGCAGTACTTC. It specifies CASSFFRDRELYEQYF.

The chain is built from TRBV12-3 or TRBV12-4 and TRBJ2-7; D remains unclear. This CDR3 has 12 residues. Deletions cut 6 bases from V and 7 bases from J, with 13 bases between. The CDR3 nucleotides read TGTGCCAGCAGCAACCAGGATCGGGAGCAGTACTTC. The encoded protein is CASSNQDREQYF.